This T cell receptor beta chain was observed in a study of T cell responses to AZD1222 COVID-19 vaccine. Study-wide background: Pooled together were second doses at about 4 or about 12 weeks.

Generated by immunoSEQ multiplex PCR, the TCRdb table keeps only in-frame clones and is missing some. The sample shows more than 140,000 clones, approximately 88% of them seen only once. This clonotype originated in an adult in good health. The sample consisted of peripheral blood, taken on day 0 of AZD1222 vaccination.

CDR3 nucleotides: TGTGCCAGCAGCTTGGCGGGCAGCTCCGGGGAGCTGTTTTTT. This encodes CASSLAGSSGELFF. This chain uses TRBV5-6 with TRBJ2-2; D call uncertain. Trimming took 0 bases from V and 6 from J, leaving 9 bases between them. The CDR3 has 14 residues. Germline V lookup: CDR1 SGHDT, CDR2 YYEEEE.